This T cell receptor (beta chain) was found in a study of blood T cell repertoires in COVID-19. Study-level background: Both acute and convalescent COVID-19 samples were obtained from the United States, Italy and Spain. Nucleic acid was either cDNA or gDNA, and it came from T cells, B-cell-depleted T cells, or PBMCs.

This CDR3 spans 14 amino acids. Trimming removed 6 bases from V and 1 base from J; junction bases left unmatched: 1. Germline CDR1 is LGHNT and CDR2 is FRNRAP. In the original analysis: Reference gene primer amplification gave nucleated cell count estimates. Assay: immunoSEQ multiplex PCR; the TCRdb copy retains only in-frame clones and omits some. That table supplies the V and J calls and clone size; D and trimming were determined from the DNA. The sample lists approximately 81,000 clones; approximately 89% were seen once. This TCR was recovered from a man in his sixties or seventies with active or convalescent COVID-19. The chain carries TRBV12-5 and TRBJ2-1, with 9 nucleotides matching TRBD1. The sample was peripheral blood. The CDR3 spells CASGGTGSYNEQFF. CDR3 nucleotides: TGTGCTAGTGGCGGGACAGGGTCCTACAATGAGCAGTTCTTC.